Listed below are T cell receptor beta chains from one sample, sequenced in a study of human T cells and chemical hapten exposure. TCRdb reprocessed the RACE reads with MiXCR, giving one entry per CDR3 protein. This table holds roughly 100,000 distinct CDR3 sequences, around 10% found once. Sequenced material: whole blood, taken in connection with sensitization to the hapten diphenylcyclopropenone (DPC). These TCRs come from a woman in her forties or fifties with alopecia areata. Some clones in this sample may be carry-over from other donors' samples. Both conserved end residues are part of each CDR3.

v_gene	j_gene	CDR3aa
TRBV28	TRBJ2-1	CASSPTIGRQLYNEQFF
TRBV6-2/TRBV6-3	TRBJ2-5	CASSDGTSGGKTQYF
TRBV12-3/TRBV12-4	TRBJ1-5	CASSLRFDNQPQHF
TRBV7-2	TRBJ2-4	CASSLQPSRQYF
TRBV7-2	TRBJ2-3	CASSSSVGGQDTQYF
TRBV6-5	TRBJ1-1	CASRLQGNTEAFF
TRBV9	TRBJ2-5	CASSVGPRVDQETQYF
TRBV4-2	TRBJ1-5	CASSQDNNQPQHF
TRBV15	TRBJ1-1	CATTLRLNTEAFF
TRBV7-6	TRBJ2-6	CASTLTPASGANVLTF
TRBV18	TRBJ2-7	CASSISSGRTNEQYF
TRBV12-3/TRBV12-4	TRBJ1-1	CASSPPRGLRNTEAFF
TRBV21-1	TRBJ2-3	CASSKQRGSDTQYF
TRBV6-2/TRBV6-3	TRBJ2-2	CASSYQGGGELFF